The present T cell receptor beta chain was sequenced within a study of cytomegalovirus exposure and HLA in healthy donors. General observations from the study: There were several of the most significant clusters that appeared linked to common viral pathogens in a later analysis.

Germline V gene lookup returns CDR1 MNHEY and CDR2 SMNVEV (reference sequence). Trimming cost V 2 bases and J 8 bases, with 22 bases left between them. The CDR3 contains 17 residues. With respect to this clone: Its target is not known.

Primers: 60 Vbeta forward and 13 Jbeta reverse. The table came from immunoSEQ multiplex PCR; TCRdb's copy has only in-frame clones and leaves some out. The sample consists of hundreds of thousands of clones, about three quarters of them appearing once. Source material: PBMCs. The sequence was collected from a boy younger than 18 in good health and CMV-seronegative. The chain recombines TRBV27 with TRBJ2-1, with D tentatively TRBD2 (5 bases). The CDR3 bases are TGTGCCAGCAGTTTAAGTGTGCCGTGGATTTTCGGGGATGAGCAGTTCTTC. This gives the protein CASSLSVPWIFGDEQFF.